These 18 T cell receptor beta chains were sequenced from one sample in a study of shared clonotypes between healthy human individuals. Here immunoSEQ multiplex PCR was the method, and the copy in TCRdb shows in-frame clones only, minus some. The sample has over 950,000 clones, 70% to 80% seen once. Source material: memory CD4+ T cells from PBMCs. The subset was: CD45RA-negative fraction. The receptor set was obtained from a man younger than 35 in good health. Some clones in this sample may be carry-over from other donors' samples.

The chain combines TRBV28 with TRBJ1-5, with TRBD1 matching over 7 bases. The ends lost 6 bases at V and 8 bases at J; junction bases unmatched: 10. Germline V gene lookup returns CDR1 MDHEN and CDR2 SYDVKM. The CDR3 sequence is 14 residues long. CDR3 residues: CASRGRQGYEPQHF. DNA of the CDR3: TGTGCCAGCAGGGGCCGACAGGGCTACGAGCCCCAGCATTTT.

This sequence joins TRBV27 and TRBJ1-5; TRBD1 matches 9 bases. Germline values: CDR1 MNHEY, CDR2 SMNVEV (reference sequence). The CDR3 extends over 14 amino acids. Trimming took 5 bases from V and 6 from J; bases not matched to a gene: 5. The CDR3 DNA reads TGTGCCAGCAGTGGGACAGGGAAGGGTCAGCCCCAGCATTTT. As protein: CASSGTGKGQPQHF.

V usage is TRBV28 and J usage is TRBJ2-1; D may match TRBD1 or TRBD2 (5 bases each). This CDR3 has 11 amino acids. Looked up from germline, CDR1 is MDHEN and CDR2 is SYDVKM. The V and J ends lost 5 bases and 10 bases respectively, with 9 bases between them. The CDR3 DNA is TGTGCCAGCAGTCTTGGGACCGAGCAGTTCTTC. Its translation is CASSLGTEQFF.

V usage is TRBV29-1 and J usage is TRBJ2-1, with D possibly called TRBD1 or TRBD2 (5 bases each). Between the trimmed V and J ends, which lost 7 bases and 4 bases, there was a span of 14 bases. The CDR3 spans 13 residues. Germline V CDR1 and CDR2: SQVTM, ANQGSEA. The CDR3 DNA sequence: TGCAGCGCCTCGGGGCTGGGGTACAATGAGCAGTTCTTC. Protein: CSASGLGYNEQFF.

The genes are TRBV7-2 and TRBJ2-1; no reliable D call. V was trimmed by 0 bases and J by 2 bases, leaving 11 bases between them. The germline V gene encodes CDR1 SGHTA and CDR2 FQGNSA. The CDR3 loop spans 16 amino acids. CDR3 nucleotide sequence: TGTGCCAGCAGCTTAGCGCTCTCAGAGCCCTACAATGAGCAGTTCTTC. Translating it yields CASSLALSEPYNEQFF.

J is TRBJ1-5 and V is TRBV4-1; unclear D gene. The CDR3 loop spans 18 amino acids. The germline V and J ends were trimmed by 1 base and 8 bases, with 24 bases remaining between them. Germline lookup yields CDR1 MGHRA and CDR2 YSYEKL. The CDR3 loop is CASSQVDLGFPRREPQHF. The CDR3 coding sequence is TGCGCCAGCAGCCAAGTAGACTTGGGGTTCCCCCGGAGGGAGCCCCAGCATTTT.

V is TRBV5-1 and J is TRBJ2-2; 7 nucleotides match TRBD1. V lost 4 bases to trimming and J lost 1 base; unmatched junction nucleotides: 1. This CDR3 region has 14 residues. CDR1 is SGHRS and CDR2 is YFSETQ in the germline V gene. In nucleotides, the CDR3 is TGCGCCAGCAGCAGGACAGGGAACACCGGGGAGCTGTTTTTT. It yields the protein CASSRTGNTGELFF.

V and J are TRBV2 and TRBJ1-2; perhaps TRBD1 as D (6 bases). The CDR3 totals 14 residues. V lost 3 bases, J lost 8 bases, and 16 bases lay in between. CDR1 SNHLY and CDR2 FYNNEI come from the germline V gene. The CDR3, as DNA: TGTGCCAGCAGTGACGGACAGCCCGGCCGCGGCTACACCTTC. Residues: CASSDGQPGRGYTF.

The rearrangement joins TRBV6-1 to TRBJ1-5; weak D call: TRBD1 (6 bases). V lost 7 bases and J lost 0, with 13 bases in between. The CDR3 runs to 15 residues. Germline V gives CDR1 MNHNS, CDR2 SASEGT. CDR3 in amino acids: CASTNGQYSNQPQHF. The CDR3 bases are TGTGCCAGCACCAACGGACAGTATAGCAATCAGCCCCAGCATTTT.

In the case of this clone: Other DNA sequences in the same sample also yield this CDR3. The rearrangement links TRBV28 to TRBJ1-1; perhaps TRBD1 as D (5 bases). CDR1 is MDHEN and CDR2 is SYDVKM in the germline V gene. Trimming left V 5 bases short and J 3 bases short, with 16 bases between. The CDR3 is made up of 15 amino acids. CDR3 nucleotide sequence: TGTGCCAGCAGTCTCATGGGGGGGGGACACACTGAAGCTTTCTTT. It codes for CASSLMGGGHTEAFF. The full variable domain, in which reference TRBV28 and TRBJ1-1 provide the parts outside the CDR3, is DVKVTQSSRYLVKRTGEKVFLECVQDMDHENMFWYRQDPGLGLRLIYFSYDVKMKEKGDIPEGYSVSREKKERFSLILESASTNQTSMYLCASSLMGGGHTEAFFGQGTRLTVV.

The chain uses TRBV9 and TRBJ2-3, with TRBD2 matching 7 bases. The CDR3 covers 14 residues. V shed 6 bases and J 2 bases; nucleotides not matched to a gene: 6. Per germline, CDR1 SGDLS and CDR2 YYNGEE. CDR3 bases: TGTGCCAGCACGCCGGGAGGAGCCACAGATACGCAGTATTTT. It encodes CASTPGGATDTQYF.

The gene calls are TRBV5-1 and TRBJ2-1; D possibly corresponds to TRBD2 (6 bases). The V and J ends lost 0 bases and 7 bases respectively, with 11 bases between them. The germline V gene encodes CDR1 SGHRS and CDR2 YFSETQ. The CDR3 loop spans 14 amino acids. The CDR3 reads CASSLDLGGNEQFF. The CDR3 bases are TGCGCCAGCAGCTTGGACCTCGGGGGAAATGAGCAGTTCTTC.

The J gene is TRBJ2-2, the V gene TRBV5-1, with D possibly matching TRBD1 (5 bases). This CDR3 is 15 amino acids long. In germline, CDR1 is SGHRS, CDR2 YFSETQ. The ends were cut back, 0 bases at V and 10 bases at J, with 16 bases in the middle. Here the CDR3 DNA reads TGCGCCAGCAGCTTGGCCCAAGGGGCCTCTTCGGAGCTGTTTTTT. Its translation is CASSLAQGASSELFF. The variable domain in full, completed from reference TRBV5-1 and TRBJ2-2, reads KAGVTQTPRYLIKTRGQQVTLSCSPISGHRSVSWYQQTPGQGLQFLFEYFSETQRNKGNFPGRFSGRQFSNSRSEMNVSTLELGDSALYLCASSLAQGASSELFFGEGSRLTVL.

This clone was seen a single time. The rearrangement uses TRBV27 and TRBJ1-5; D call uncertain. V was trimmed by 5 bases and J by 1 base, leaving 12 bases between them. The CDR3 sequence is 15 residues long. Germline CDR1 MNHEY, CDR2 SMNVEV (reference sequence). Here the CDR3 DNA reads TGTGCCAGCAGTCCTATTTATCGCAGCAATCAGCCCCAGCATTTT. Amino acid sequence: CASSPIYRSNQPQHF.

This clone was seen once. V usage is TRBV9 and J usage is TRBJ2-2, with 9 positions matching TRBD1. The V gene's germline CDR1 is SGDLS and CDR2 YYNGEE. CDR3 length: 14 residues. V was clipped by 5 bases and J by 2 bases; unmatched bases: 1. CDR3 in amino acids: CASRQGANTGELFF. CDR3 nucleotide sequence: TGTGCCAGCAGACAGGGGGCAAACACCGGGGAGCTGTTTTTT.

The chain combines TRBV7-6 with TRBJ2-1, with 10 bases aligning to TRBD2. The CDR3 is made up of 16 amino acids. The ends lost 5 bases at V and 3 bases at J; junction bases unmatched: 7. Germline V gene lookup returns CDR1 SGHVS and CDR2 FNYEAQ. The CDR3 bases are TGTGCCAGCAGCCTTACTAGCGGGAATATCTACAATGAGCAGTTCTTC. This gives the protein CASSLTSGNIYNEQFF.

This clone was counted many times. This chain links TRBV5-1 with TRBJ1-5; D is undetermined. This CDR3 has 15 amino acids. V was shortened by 0 bases and J by 1 base, with 8 bases between the two germline ends. The germline CDR1 and CDR2 sequences are SGHRS and YFSETQ. The CDR3 is CASSLGPYSNQPQHF. CDR3 in DNA: TGCGCCAGCAGCTTGGGGCCTTACAGCAATCAGCCCCAGCATTTT.

The gene calls are TRBV28 and TRBJ1-5; 7 positions agree with TRBD1. CDR3 length: 14 amino acids. The germline V gene has CDR1 MDHEN and CDR2 SYDVKM. V lost 4 bases and J lost 1; bases outside the gene matches: 1. This CDR3 is CASSSTGSNQPQHF. The DNA of the CDR3 is TGTGCCAGCAGTTCGACAGGGAGCAATCAGCCCCAGCATTTT.